This note documents a single T cell receptor beta chain sequence. Its specificity is not known. The PCR used 60 Vbeta and 13 Jbeta primers. Clones were sequenced by immunoSEQ multiplex PCR, and TCRdb holds only the in-frame ones, with some missing. This sample carries 150,000 to 180,000 clones, under 80% of them seen once, and the ten largest clones take 2.1%. This entry comes from a study of cytomegalovirus exposure and HLA in healthy donors. Study findings and constraints: Later on, an analysis found that several of the most significant clusters appeared to be linked to common viral pathogens, which included parvovirus B19. Within an earlier analysis, most TCR beta V segments proved productive either about 90% or about 30% of the time. Some public TCRs appeared in many individuals, while most sequences were rare. The likely origin of a cluster of highly shared sequence variants was a sequencing artifact.

Germline CDR1 and CDR2: MDHEN and SYDVKM. CDR3 length equals 12 residues. The sequenced sample was PBMCs. The chain employs TRBV28 and TRBJ2-5; no reliable D call. The end of the DNA is better explained by TRBJ2-7, so the J call may be wrong. The origin of this receptor is a man aged 25-45 years in good health and CMV-seronegative. CDR3 sequence (DNA): TGTGCCAGCAGTTTAAAAGCCTACGAGCAGTACTTC. This sequence encodes CASSLKAYEQYF.